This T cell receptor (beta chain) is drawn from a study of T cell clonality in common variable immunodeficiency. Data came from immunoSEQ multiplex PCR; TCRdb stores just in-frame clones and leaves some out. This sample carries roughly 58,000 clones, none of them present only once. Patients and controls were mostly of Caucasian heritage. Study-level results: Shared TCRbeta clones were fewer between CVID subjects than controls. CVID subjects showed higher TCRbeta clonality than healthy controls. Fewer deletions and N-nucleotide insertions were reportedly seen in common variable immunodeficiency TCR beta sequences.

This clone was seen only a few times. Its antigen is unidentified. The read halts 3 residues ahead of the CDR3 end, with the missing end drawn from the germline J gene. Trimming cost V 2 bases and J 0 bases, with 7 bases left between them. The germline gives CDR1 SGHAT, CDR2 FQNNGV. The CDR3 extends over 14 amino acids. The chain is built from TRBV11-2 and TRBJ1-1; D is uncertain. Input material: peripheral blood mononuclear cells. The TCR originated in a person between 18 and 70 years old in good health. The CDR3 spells CASSLQVMNTEAFF. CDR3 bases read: TGTGCCAGCAGCTTACAGGTCATGAACACTGAA.